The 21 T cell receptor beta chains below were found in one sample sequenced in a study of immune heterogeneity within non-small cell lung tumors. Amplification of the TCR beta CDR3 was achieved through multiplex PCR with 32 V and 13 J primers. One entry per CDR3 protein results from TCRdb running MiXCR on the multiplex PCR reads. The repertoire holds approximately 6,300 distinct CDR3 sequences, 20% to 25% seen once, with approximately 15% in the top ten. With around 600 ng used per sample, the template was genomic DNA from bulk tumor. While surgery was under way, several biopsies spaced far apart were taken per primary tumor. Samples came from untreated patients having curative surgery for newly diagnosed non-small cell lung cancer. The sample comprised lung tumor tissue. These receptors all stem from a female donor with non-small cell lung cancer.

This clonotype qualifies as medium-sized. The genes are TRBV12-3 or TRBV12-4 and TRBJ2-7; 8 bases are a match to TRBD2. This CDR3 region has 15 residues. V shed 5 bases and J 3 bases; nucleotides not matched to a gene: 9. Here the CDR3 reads CASSKKAGADYEQYF. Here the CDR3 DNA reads TGTGCCAGCAGTAAAAAAGCGGGAGCCGACTACGAGCAGTACTTC.

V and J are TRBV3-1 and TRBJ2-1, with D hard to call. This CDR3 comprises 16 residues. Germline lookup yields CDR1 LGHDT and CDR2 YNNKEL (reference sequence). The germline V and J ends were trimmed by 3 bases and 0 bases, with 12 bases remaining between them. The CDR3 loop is CASSHASARSYNEQFF. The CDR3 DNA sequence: TGTGCCAGCAGCCATGCCAGCGCCCGCTCCTACAATGAGCAGTTCTTC.

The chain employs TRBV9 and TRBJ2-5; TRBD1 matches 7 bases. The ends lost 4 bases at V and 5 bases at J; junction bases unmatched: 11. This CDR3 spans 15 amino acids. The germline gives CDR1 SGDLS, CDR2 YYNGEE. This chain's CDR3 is CASSTYRGEGETQYF. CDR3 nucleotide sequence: TGTGCCAGCAGCACCTACAGGGGAGAGGGCGAGACCCAGTACTTC.

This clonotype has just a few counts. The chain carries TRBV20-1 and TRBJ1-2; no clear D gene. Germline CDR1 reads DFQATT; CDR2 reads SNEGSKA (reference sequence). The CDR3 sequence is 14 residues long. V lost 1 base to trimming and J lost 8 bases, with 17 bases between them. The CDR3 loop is CSARVGLLEQGYTF. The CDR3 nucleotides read TGCAGTGCTAGAGTCGGTCTGCTCGAGCAGGGCTACACCTTC.

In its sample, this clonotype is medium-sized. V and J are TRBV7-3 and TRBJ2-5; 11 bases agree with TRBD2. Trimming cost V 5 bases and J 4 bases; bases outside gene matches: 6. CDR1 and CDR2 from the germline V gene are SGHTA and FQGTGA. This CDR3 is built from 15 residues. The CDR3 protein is CASSPLAGGPETQYF. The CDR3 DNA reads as TGTGCCAGCAGCCCCTTAGCGGGAGGGCCAGAGACCCAGTACTTC.

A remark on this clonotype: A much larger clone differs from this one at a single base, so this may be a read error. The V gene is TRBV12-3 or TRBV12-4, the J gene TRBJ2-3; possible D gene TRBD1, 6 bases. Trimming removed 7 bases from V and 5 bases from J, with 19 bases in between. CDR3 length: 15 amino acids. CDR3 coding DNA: TGTGCCAGCATCCAGCTGCAGGGGTTGCGAGATACGCAGTATTTT. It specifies CASIQLQGLRDTQYF.

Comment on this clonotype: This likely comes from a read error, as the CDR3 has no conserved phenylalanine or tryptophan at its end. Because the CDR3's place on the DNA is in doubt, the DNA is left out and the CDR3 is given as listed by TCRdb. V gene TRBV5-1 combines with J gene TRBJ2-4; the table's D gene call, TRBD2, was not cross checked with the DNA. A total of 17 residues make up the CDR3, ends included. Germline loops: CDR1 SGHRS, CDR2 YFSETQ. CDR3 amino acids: CASSLAGLGTYEQYFGP.

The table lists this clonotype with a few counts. CDR3 in amino acids: CASSLVQGKGDTQYF. The CDR3 DNA follows: TGTGCCAGCAGTCTGGTCCAGGGGAAGGGGGATACGCAGTATTTT. The chain combines TRBV2 with TRBJ2-3; a weak D match, TRBD1 (6 bases). V shed 5 bases and J shed 6 bases, with 18 bases lying between them. The CDR3 runs 15 residues. Germline assignment: CDR1 SNHLY and CDR2 FYNNEI.

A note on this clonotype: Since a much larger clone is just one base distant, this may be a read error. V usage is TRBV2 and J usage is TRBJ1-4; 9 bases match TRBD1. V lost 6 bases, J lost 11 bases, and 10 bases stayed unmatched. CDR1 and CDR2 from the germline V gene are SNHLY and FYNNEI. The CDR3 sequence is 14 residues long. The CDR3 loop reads CASRRRDRVEKLFF. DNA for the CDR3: TGTGCCAGCAGACGCCGGGACAGGGTTGAGAAACTGTTTTTT. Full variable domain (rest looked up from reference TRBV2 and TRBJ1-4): EPEVTQTPSHQVTQMGQEVILRCVPISNHLYFYWYRQILGQKVEFLVSFYNNEISEKSEIFDDQFSVERPDGSNFTLKIRSTKLEDSAMYFCASRRRDRVEKLFFGSGTQLSVL.

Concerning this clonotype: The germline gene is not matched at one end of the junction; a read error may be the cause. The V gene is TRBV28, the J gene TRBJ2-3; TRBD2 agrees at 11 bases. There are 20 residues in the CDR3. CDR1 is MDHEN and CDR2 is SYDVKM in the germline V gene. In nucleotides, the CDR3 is TGTCCCAGCAGTTTTCTTGCTAGCGGGAGGCCAGAATCTAGCACAGATACGCAGTATTTT. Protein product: CPSSFLASGRPESSTDTQYF.

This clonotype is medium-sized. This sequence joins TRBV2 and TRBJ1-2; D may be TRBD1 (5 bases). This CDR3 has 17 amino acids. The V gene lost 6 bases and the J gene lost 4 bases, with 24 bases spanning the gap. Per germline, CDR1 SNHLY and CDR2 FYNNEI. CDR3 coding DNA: TGTGCCAGCAGCCCGGGACCGAGATTTAAGAGGGTCTATGGCTACACCTTC. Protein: CASSPGPRFKRVYGYTF.

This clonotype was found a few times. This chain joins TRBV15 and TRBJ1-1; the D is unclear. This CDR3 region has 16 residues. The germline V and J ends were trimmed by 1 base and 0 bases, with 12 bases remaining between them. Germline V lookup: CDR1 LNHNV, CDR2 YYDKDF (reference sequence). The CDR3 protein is CATSRVRGLVNTEAFF. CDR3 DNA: TGTGCCACCAGCAGAGTACGGGGTTTGGTGAACACTGAAGCTTTCTTT. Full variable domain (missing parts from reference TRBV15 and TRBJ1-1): DAMVIQNPRYQVTQFGKPVTLSCSQTLNHNVMYWYQQKSSQAPKLLFHYYDKDFNNEADTPDNFQSRRPNTSFCFLDIRSPGLGDTAMYLCATSRVRGLVNTEAFFGQGTRLTVV.

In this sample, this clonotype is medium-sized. CDR3: CASSLGQGNEQFF. DNA of the CDR3: TGCGCCAGCAGCTTGGGCCAGGGAAATGAGCAGTTCTTC. V gene TRBV5-1 combines with J gene TRBJ2-1, with D possibly matching TRBD1 (5 bases). This CDR3 has 13 amino acids. Trimming removed 0 bases at V and 7 bases at J, with 8 bases between. Looked up from germline, CDR1 is SGHRS and CDR2 is YFSETQ.

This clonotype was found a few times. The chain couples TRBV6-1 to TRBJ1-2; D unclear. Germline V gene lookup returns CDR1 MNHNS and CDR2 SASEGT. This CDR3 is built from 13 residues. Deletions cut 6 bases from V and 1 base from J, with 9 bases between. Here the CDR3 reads CASSFDGNYGYTF. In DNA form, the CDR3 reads TGTGCCAGCAGCTTCGACGGTAACTATGGCTACACCTTC.

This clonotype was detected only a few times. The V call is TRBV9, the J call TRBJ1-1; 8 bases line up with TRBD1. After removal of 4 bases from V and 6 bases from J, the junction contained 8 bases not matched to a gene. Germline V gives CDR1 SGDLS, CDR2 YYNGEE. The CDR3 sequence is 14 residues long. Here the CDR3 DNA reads TGTGCCAGCAGCCCTCCTGGGGGACAGGCTGAAGCTTTCTTT. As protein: CASSPPGGQAEAFF.

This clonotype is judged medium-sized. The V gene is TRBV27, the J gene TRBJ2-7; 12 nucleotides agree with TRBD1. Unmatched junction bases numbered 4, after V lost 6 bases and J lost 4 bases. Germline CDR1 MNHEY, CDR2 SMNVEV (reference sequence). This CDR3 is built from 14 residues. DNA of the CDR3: TGTGCCAGCAGCCAGGGACAGGGGGCTTACGAGCAGTACTTC. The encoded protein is CASSQGQGAYEQYF.

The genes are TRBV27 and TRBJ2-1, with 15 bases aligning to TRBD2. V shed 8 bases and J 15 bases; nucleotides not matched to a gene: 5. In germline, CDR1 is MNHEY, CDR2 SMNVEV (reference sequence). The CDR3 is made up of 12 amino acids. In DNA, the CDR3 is TGTGCCAGCGGACTAGCGGGAGGGCCGATGTTCTTC. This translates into CASGLAGGPMFF.

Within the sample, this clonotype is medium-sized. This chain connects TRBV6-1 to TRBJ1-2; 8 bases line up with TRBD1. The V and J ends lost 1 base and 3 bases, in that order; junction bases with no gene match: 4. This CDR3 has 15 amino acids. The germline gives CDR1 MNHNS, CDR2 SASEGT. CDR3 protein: CASSEGTGSHYGYTF. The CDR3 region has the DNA TGTGCCAGCAGTGAAGGGACAGGGTCCCACTATGGCTACACCTTC.

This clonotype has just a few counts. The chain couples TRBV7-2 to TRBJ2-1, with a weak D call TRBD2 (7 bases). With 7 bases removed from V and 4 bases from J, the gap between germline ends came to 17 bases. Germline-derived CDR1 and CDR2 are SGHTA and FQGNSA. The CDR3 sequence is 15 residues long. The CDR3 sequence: CASTRDGGRYNEQFF. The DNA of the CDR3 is TGTGCCAGCACCCGAGACGGGGGGCGGTACAATGAGCAGTTCTTC.

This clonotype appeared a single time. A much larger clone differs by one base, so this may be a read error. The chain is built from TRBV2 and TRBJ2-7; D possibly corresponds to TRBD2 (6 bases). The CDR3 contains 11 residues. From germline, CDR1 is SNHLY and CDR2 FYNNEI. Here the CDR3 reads CASRGGYVQYF. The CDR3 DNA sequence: TGTGCCAGCAGGGGAGGCTACGTGCAGTACTTC. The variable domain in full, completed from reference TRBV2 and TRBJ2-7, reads EPEVTQTPSHQVTQMGQEVILRCVPISNHLYFYWYRQILGQKVEFLVSFYNNEISEKSEIFDDQFSVERPDGSNFTLKIRSTKLEDSAMYFCASRGGYVQYFGPGTRLTVT.

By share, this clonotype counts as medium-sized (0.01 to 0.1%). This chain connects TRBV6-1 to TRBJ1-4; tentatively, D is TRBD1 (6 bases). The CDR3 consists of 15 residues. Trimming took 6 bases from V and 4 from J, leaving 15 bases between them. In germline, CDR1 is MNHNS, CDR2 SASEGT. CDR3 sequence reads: CASRGQRGVNEKLFF. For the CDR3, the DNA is TGTGCCAGCAGAGGACAGCGGGGGGTTAATGAAAAACTGTTTTTT.